The sample holds many counts of the clone carrying this T cell receptor beta chain. The antigen is not known. Time point in this sample: sample taken at primary tumor resection. The cohort: around 77 early-stage, untreated non-small cell lung cancer patients. No cell sorting; template was whole RNA from tumor, lung tissue or PBMC. TCRdb passed the 5' RACE reads through MiXCR, listing each CDR3 protein once. The data contain roughly 8,400 distinct CDR3 sequences, around 5% of them singletons. The CDR3 covers 15 residues. Trimming removed 4 bases at V and 2 bases at J, with 12 bases between. Per the germline V gene, CDR1 is MDHEN and CDR2 is SYDVKM. This entry comes from a study of spatial heterogeneity in lung cancer. Study results and caveats: In tumors, expanded intratumoral alpha and beta TCR counts tracked mutation counts.

The V gene is TRBV28, the J gene TRBJ1-3, with D unresolved. The sample in question was lung tumor tissue, obtained at surgery. The sequence came from a male donor with early-stage non-small cell lung cancer. Here the CDR3 DNA reads TGTGCCAGCAGTTCTCCCAGACAAGCTGGAAACACCATATATTTT. Its protein product is CASSSPRQAGNTIYF. Variable domain in full (rest from reference TRBV28 and TRBJ1-3): DVKVTQSSRYLVKRTGEKVFLECVQDMDHENMFWYRQDPGLGLRLIYFSYDVKMKEKGDIPEGYSVSREKKERFSLILESASTNQTSMYLCASSSPRQAGNTIYFGEGSWLTVV.